Below are 21 T cell receptor beta chains sequenced from a single sample in a study of T-cell reconstitution after alpha-beta-depleted transplantation in children. Preparation of the TCRbeta library was carried out with unique molecular identifiers. TCRdb independently ran MiXCR on the PCR reads; one entry per CDR3 protein. The profile covers about 980,000 distinct CDR3 sequences, with roughly 31% appearing a single time and 28% taken by the ten largest. The sample was PBMCs, mostly from graft donor cells, taken 360 days after TCRalphabeta/CD19-depleted stem cell transplant. The source of these receptors is a boy in the first two years of life who had a stem cell transplant for SCID, so the T cells may come from the graft donor.

This clonotype has a single count. The chain has TRBV6-2 or TRBV6-3 and TRBJ2-5; 7 bases align to TRBD2. Germline CDR1 reads MNHEY; CDR2 reads SVGEGT. Trimming cost V 4 bases and J 10 bases; bases outside gene matches: 3. The length of the CDR3 is 11 residues. The CDR3 loop reads CASSFRGDQYF. CDR3 sequence (DNA): TGTGCCAGCAGTTTTCGGGGGGACCAGTACTTC.

The genes are TRBV5-5 and TRBJ1-1, with TRBD1 as a possible D gene (5 bases). The CDR3 covers 16 residues. V was pared by 4 bases and J by 5 bases, with 21 bases between. Germline CDR1 is SGHKS and CDR2 is YYEKEE (reference sequence). The CDR3: CASSLTGTKMGTEAFF. Here the CDR3 DNA reads TGTGCCAGCAGCCTTACCGGGACTAAAATGGGAACTGAAGCTTTCTTT.

The chain uses TRBV20-1 and TRBJ2-1, with 10 nucleotides matching TRBD2. The CDR3 consists of 15 residues. The J segment lost 1 base and the V segment lost 8 bases, leaving 8 bases of the junction unmatched. Germline V lookup: CDR1 DFQATT, CDR2 SNEGSKA (reference sequence). This CDR3 reads CSLTSGHFSYNEQFF. The DNA of the CDR3 is TGCAGTCTGACTAGCGGGCATTTTTCCTACAATGAGCAGTTCTTC.

This clonotype occurred a few times. The CDR3 loop is CASSQDLGGTDEKLFF. For the CDR3, the DNA is TGTGCCAGCAGCCAAGATCTAGGGGGGACCGATGAAAAACTGTTTTTT. V and J are TRBV4-2 and TRBJ1-4; D may be TRBD1 (6 bases). This CDR3 is built from 16 residues. The V gene's germline CDR1 is LGHNA and CDR2 YNFKEQ. The V end lost 0 bases, the J end lost 6 bases, and 14 bases lay between the germline ends.

The chain links TRBV24-1 to TRBJ2-3; D not resolved. In germline, CDR1 is KGHDR, CDR2 SFDVKD. The CDR3 runs to 14 residues. Trimming took 2 bases from V and 6 from J, leaving 11 bases between them. The CDR3 protein is CATSDWLQGDTQYF. The DNA of the CDR3 is TGTGCCACCAGTGATTGGCTCCAAGGGGATACGCAGTATTTT.

V and J are TRBV12-3 or TRBV12-4 and TRBJ2-6; D is unresolved. The CDR3 sequence is 16 residues long. The germline V and J ends were trimmed by 5 bases and 5 bases, with 16 bases remaining between them. The chain's CDR3 is CASSPGTEQWANVLTF. The DNA for the CDR3 is TGTGCCAGCAGTCCCGGAACAGAACAATGGGCCAACGTCCTGACTTTC.

The CDR3 nucleotides are TGTGCCAGCAGCGTAGTTTCGAGCGGGGCGATCACCGGGGAGCTGTTTTTT. Its protein product is CASSVVSSGAITGELFF. The chain has TRBV9 and TRBJ2-2; 7 nucleotides align to TRBD2. Germline CDR1 is SGDLS and CDR2 is YYNGEE. CDR3 size: 17 residues. V lost 0 bases, J lost 4 bases, and 9 bases stayed unmatched.

The chain couples TRBV5-1 to TRBJ1-1; unclear D gene. Germline-derived CDR1 and CDR2 are SGHRS and YFSETQ. The CDR3 covers 14 residues. The ends were cut back, 7 bases at V and 4 bases at J, with 17 bases in the middle. This CDR3 is CASSQGSVGTEAFF. In DNA, the CDR3 is TGCGCCAGCTCGCAAGGGTCCGTGGGCACTGAAGCTTTCTTT.

This clonotype was seen more than once but under ten times. The V gene is TRBV12-3 or TRBV12-4, the J gene TRBJ1-1; D call uncertain. The CDR3 is 15 amino acids. V dropped 2 bases and J dropped 1 base, with 11 bases sitting between them. The CDR3 loop reads CASSLKGRKNTEAFF. The DNA of the CDR3 is TGTGCCAGCAGTTTAAAGGGCAGAAAGAACACTGAAGCTTTCTTT.

This clonotype was counted between two and nine times. The V gene is TRBV5-1, the J gene TRBJ2-5; the D gene is possibly TRBD1 (6 bases). The V end lost 0 bases, the J end lost 5 bases, and 20 bases lay between the germline ends. The CDR3 sequence is 17 residues long. Germline V gene sequence: CDR1 SGHRS, CDR2 YFSETQ. The DNA of the CDR3 is TGCGCCAGCAGCTTGGGTACAGGGCCGTCTTTACTGGAGACCCAGTACTTC. Translation: CASSLGTGPSLLETQYF. The full variable domain, in which reference TRBV5-1 and TRBJ2-5 provide the parts outside the CDR3, is KAGVTQTPRYLIKTRGQQVTLSCSPISGHRSVSWYQQTPGQGLQFLFEYFSETQRNKGNFPGRFSGRQFSNSRSEMNVSTLELGDSALYLCASSLGTGPSLLETQYFGPGTRLLVL.

This clonotype has only a few counts. The genes are TRBV19 and TRBJ2-7; D perhaps matches TRBD1 (6 bases). V was trimmed by 6 bases and J by 2 bases, leaving 20 bases between them. Germline V gene data show CDR1 as LNHDA and CDR2 as SQIVND (reference sequence). CDR3 length equals 16 residues. In DNA, the CDR3 is TGTGCCAGTAGAATCCGACACGGACAGAGTGCCTACGAGCAGTACTTC. Its translation: CASRIRHGQSAYEQYF.

The V call is TRBV10-3, the J call TRBJ2-7, with D possibly matching TRBD2 (7 bases). Looked up from germline, CDR1 is ENHRY and CDR2 is SYGVKD. This CDR3 comprises 15 residues. The V gene lost 4 bases and the J gene lost 4 bases, with 17 bases spanning the gap. The CDR3 coding sequence is TGTGCCATCAGTGGACGAGGGGGAGCGGGGTACGAGCAGTACTTC. Translation gives CAISGRGGAGYEQYF.

In its sample, this clonotype was seen a few times. V usage is TRBV29-1 and J usage is TRBJ1-1; a possible D gene is TRBD1 (6 bases). With 5 bases removed from V and 1 base from J, the gap between germline ends came to 14 bases. Germline assignment: CDR1 SQVTM and CDR2 ANQGSEA. This CDR3 has 14 amino acids. The chain's CDR3 is CSVSNGGRNTEAFF. CDR3 coding DNA: TGCAGCGTTAGTAACGGGGGCCGGAACACTGAAGCTTTCTTT.

This clonotype was detected only a few times. The rearrangement uses TRBV7-2 and TRBJ1-1; the D gene is possibly TRBD1 (6 bases). Germline V gene sequence: CDR1 SGHTA, CDR2 FQGNSA. Between the trimmed V and J ends, which lost 5 bases and 4 bases, there was a span of 14 bases. The CDR3 has 14 residues. CDR3 in DNA: TGTGCCAGCAGCGACGGACAGTTCCCCACTGAAGCTTTCTTT. Protein sequence: CASSDGQFPTEAFF.

This clonotype was seen a handful of times. CDR3 loop: CASRPQGAGELFF. The CDR3 region has the DNA TGTGCCAGCAGACCACAGGGTGCCGGGGAGCTGTTTTTT. The chain joins TRBV12-3 or TRBV12-4 to TRBJ2-2; tentatively, D is TRBD1 (6 bases). Trimming removed 6 bases from V and 6 bases from J, with 11 bases in between. This CDR3 contains 13 residues.

CDR3 sequence: CASRNYRGFYNEQFF. The CDR3 DNA sequence: TGTGCCAGCCGAAACTACAGGGGCTTCTACAATGAGCAGTTCTTC. This chain joins TRBV12-3 or TRBV12-4 and TRBJ2-1, with 7 bases that match TRBD1. The trim removed 8 bases at V and 3 bases at J, leaving 10 bases unmatched. The CDR3 contains 15 residues.

V is TRBV20-1 and J is TRBJ2-1; 9 bases are a match to TRBD1. V lost 3 bases and J lost 5; bases outside the gene matches: 5. The germline gives CDR1 DFQATT, CDR2 SNEGSKA (reference sequence). This CDR3 is built from 14 residues. The CDR3 DNA follows: TGCAGTGCTAGCAAGACAGGGGGAAACAATGAGCAGTTCTTC. This translates into CSASKTGGNNEQFF.

Concerning this clonotype: One junction end does not reproduce the germline sequence, and a read error may be involved. This rearrangement joins TRBV20-1 to TRBJ2-1, with 7 bases fitting TRBD2. CDR1 DFQATT and CDR2 SNEGSKA come from the germline V gene (reference sequence). The CDR3 sequence is 14 residues long. In DNA form, the CDR3 reads TGCAGTGCCAGAGGGTGGCTAGCGGCCAATGAGCAGTTCTTC. It codes for CSARGWLAANEQFF.

The chain recombines TRBV6-2 or TRBV6-3 with TRBJ2-7; 8 nucleotides match TRBD2. The V segment lost 6 bases and the J segment 3 bases; nucleotides outside the gene matches: 4. This CDR3 spans 13 amino acids. The germline gives CDR1 MNHEY, CDR2 SVGEGT. CDR3 sequence reads: CASRTGGLYEQYF. The CDR3 DNA follows: TGTGCCAGCAGAACGGGGGGGCTCTACGAGCAGTACTTC.

In this sample, this clonotype turned up a few times. J is TRBJ2-7 and V is TRBV5-5; the D is unclear. Per germline, CDR1 SGHKS and CDR2 YYEKEE (reference sequence). The CDR3 covers 14 residues. V was clipped by 0 bases and J by 2 bases, with 9 bases between them. CDR3: CASSLVGSTYEQYF. CDR3 DNA sequence: TGTGCCAGCAGCTTGGTTGGTTCGACCTACGAGCAGTACTTC.

This clonotype is a singleton in its sample. The chain combines TRBV6-1 with TRBJ1-2; D perhaps matches TRBD1 (5 bases). This CDR3 is 15 amino acids long. The V gene's germline CDR1 is MNHNS and CDR2 SASEGT. The V gene lost 7 bases and the J gene lost 7 bases, with 22 bases spanning the gap. CDR3 sequence: CASTNLVGEGLGYTF. CDR3 bases: TGTGCCAGCACCAACCTGGTGGGGGAAGGGCTTGGCTACACCTTC.